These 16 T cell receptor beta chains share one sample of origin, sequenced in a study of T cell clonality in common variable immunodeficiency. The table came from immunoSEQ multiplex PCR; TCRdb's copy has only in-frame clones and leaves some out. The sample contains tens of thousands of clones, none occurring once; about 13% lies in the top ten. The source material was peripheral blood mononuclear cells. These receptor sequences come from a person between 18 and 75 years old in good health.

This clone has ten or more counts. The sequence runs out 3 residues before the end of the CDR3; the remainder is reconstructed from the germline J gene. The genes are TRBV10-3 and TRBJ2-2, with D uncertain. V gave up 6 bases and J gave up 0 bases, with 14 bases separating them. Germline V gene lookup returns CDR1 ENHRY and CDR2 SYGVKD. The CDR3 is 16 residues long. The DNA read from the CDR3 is TGTGCCATCAGCAAATTACAGTCTTCGAACACCGGGGAG. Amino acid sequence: CAISKLQSSNTGE. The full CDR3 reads CAISKLQSSNTGELFF.

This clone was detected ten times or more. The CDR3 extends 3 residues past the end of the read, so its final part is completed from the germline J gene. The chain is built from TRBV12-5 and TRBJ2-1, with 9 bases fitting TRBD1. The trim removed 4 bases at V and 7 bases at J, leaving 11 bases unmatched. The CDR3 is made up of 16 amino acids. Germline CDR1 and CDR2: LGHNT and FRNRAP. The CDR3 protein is CASGSNPGQGMNEQFF. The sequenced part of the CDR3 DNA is TGTGCTAGTGGTTCGAACCCGGGACAGGGTATGAATGAG. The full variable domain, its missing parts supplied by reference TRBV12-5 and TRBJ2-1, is DARVTQTPRHKVTEMGQEVTMRCQPILGHNTVFWYRQTMMQGLELLAYFRNRAPLDDSGMPKDRFSAEMPDATLATLKIQPSEPRDSAVYFCASGSNPGQGMNEQFFGPGTRLTVL.

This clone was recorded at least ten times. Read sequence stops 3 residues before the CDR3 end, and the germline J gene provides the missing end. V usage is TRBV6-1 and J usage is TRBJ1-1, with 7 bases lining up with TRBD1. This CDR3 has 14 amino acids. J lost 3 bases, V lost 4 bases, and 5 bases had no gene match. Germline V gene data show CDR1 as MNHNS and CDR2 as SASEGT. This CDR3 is CASSGSGQYTEAFF. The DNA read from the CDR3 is TGTGCCAGCAGTGGCTCGGGACAGTACACTGAA.

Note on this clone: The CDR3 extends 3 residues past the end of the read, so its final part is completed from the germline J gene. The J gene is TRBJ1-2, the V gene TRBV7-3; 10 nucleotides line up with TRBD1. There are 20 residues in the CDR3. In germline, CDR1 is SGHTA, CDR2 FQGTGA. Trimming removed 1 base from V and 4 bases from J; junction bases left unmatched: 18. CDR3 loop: CASSLIVPDRGPPYSYGYTF. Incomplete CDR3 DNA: TGTGCCAGCAGCTTAATCGTTCCCGACAGGGGGCCTCCTTATTCCTATGGC.

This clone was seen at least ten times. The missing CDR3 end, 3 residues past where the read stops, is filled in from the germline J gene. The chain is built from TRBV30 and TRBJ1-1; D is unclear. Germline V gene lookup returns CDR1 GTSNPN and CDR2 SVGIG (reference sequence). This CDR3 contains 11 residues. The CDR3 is CAWSFSTGAFF. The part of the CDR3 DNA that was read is TGTGCCTGGAGTTTTTCCACGGGA.

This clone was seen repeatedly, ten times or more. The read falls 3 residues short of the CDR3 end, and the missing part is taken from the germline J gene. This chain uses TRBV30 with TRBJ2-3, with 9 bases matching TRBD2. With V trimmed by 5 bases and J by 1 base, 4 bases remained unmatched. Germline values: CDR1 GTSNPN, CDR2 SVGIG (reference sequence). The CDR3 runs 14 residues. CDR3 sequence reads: CAWCSGGGTDTQYF. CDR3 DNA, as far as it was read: TGTGCCTGGTGTAGCGGGGGAGGCACAGATACG.

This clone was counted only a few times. CDR3 amino acids: CASTLRFSGDNDYTF. The sequenced part of the CDR3 DNA is TGTGCCAGCACCCTACGGTTTTCAGGGGACAATGAC. The chain has TRBV7-6 and TRBJ1-2; D might be TRBD1 (6 bases). The sequenced fragment ends 3 residues before the CDR3 boundary, so the rest is inferred from the germline J gene. CDR3 length equals 15 residues. Germline CDR1 SGHVS, CDR2 FNYEAQ.

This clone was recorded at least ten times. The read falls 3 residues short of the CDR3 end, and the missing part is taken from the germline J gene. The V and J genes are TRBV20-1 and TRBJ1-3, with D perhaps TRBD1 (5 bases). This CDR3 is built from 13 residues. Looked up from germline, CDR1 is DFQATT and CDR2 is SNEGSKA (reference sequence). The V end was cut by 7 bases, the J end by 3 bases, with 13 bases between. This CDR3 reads CSVVGLDGNTIYF. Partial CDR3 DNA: TGCAGTGTGGTGGGACTTGATGGAAACACC.

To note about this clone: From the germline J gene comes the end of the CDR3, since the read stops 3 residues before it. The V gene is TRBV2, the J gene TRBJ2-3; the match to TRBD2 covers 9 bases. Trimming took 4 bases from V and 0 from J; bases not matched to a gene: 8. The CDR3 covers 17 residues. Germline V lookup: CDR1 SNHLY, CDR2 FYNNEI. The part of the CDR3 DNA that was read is TGTGCCAGCAGTGGGGGTTTAGCGGGGGCCAGCACAGATACG. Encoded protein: CASSGGLAGASTDT. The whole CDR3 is CASSGGLAGASTDTQYF.

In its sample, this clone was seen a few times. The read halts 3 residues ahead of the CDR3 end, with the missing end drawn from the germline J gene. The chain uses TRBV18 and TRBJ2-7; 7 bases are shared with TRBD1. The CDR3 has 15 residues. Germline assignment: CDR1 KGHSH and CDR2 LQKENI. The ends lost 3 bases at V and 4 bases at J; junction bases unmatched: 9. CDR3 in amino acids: CASSPGTEPSYEQYF. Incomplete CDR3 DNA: TGTGCCAGCTCACCCGGGACAGAGCCGTCTTACGAG.

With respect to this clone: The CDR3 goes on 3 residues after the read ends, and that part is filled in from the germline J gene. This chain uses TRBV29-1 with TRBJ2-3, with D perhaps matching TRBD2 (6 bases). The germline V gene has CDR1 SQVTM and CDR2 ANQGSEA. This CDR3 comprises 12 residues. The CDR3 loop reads CSVEGGTETQYF. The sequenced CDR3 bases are TGCAGCGTTGAGGGGGGTACGGAGACG.

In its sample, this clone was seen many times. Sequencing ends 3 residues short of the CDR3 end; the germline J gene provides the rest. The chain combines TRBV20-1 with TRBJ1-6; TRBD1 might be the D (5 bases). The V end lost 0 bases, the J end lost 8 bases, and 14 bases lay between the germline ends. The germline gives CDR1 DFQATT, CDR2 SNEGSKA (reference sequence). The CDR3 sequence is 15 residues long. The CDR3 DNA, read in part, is TGCAGTGCTAGAGATGGTGGCAGGGATTATTCACCC. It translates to CSARDGGRDYSP. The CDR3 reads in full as CSARDGGRDYSPLHF.

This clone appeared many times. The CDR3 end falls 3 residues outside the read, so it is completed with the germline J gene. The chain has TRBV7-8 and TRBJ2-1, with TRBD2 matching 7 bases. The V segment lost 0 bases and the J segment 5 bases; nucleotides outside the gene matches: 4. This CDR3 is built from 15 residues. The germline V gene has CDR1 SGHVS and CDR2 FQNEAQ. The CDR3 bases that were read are TGTGCCAGCAGCTTAGCCGGGACTACCCACAATGAG. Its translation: CASSLAGTTHNE. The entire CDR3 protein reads CASSLAGTTHNEQFF.

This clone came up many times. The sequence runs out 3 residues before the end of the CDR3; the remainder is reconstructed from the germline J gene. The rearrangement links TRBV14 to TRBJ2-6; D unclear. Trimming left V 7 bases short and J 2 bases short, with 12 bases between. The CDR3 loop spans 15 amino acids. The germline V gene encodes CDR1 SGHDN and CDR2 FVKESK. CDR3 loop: CASTLEPTGANVLTF. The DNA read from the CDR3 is TGTGCCAGCACCCTTGAGCCAACTGGGGCCAACGTC.

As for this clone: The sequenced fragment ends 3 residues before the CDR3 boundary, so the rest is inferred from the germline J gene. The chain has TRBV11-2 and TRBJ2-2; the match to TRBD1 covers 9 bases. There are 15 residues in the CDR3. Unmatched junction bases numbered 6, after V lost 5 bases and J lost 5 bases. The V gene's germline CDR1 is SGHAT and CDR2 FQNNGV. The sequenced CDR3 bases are TGTGCCAGCAGCCCGGGACAGGGCAGGACCGGGGAG. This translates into CASSPGQGRTGE. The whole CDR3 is CASSPGQGRTGELFF. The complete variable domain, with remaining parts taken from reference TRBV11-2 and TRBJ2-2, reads EAGVAQSPRYKIIEKRQSVAFWCNPISGHATLYWYQQILGQGPKLLIQFQNNGVVDDSQLPKDRFSAERLKGVDSTLKIQPAKLEDSAVYLCASSPGQGRTGELFFGEGSRLTVL.

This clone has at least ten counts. CDR3 DNA, as far as it was read: TGCGCCAGCAGCTTGGGTCCTTTGGGACAGGGGGAGACC. This sequence encodes CASSLGPLGQGET. The CDR3, in full, reads CASSLGPLGQGETQYF. This chain links TRBV5-1 with TRBJ2-5, with TRBD1 identical over 10 bases. The read finishes 3 residues shy of the CDR3 end, and the germline J gene is used to complete it. The length of the CDR3 is 16 residues. Unmatched junction bases numbered 7, after V lost 0 bases and J lost 5 bases. Germline V gene sequence: CDR1 SGHRS, CDR2 YFSETQ.